This TCR beta chain originates from a study of CD8 T cells in ankylosing spondylitis. Study results and limitations: A TCR beta motif of fewer than ten highly homologous variants appeared characteristic of ankylosing spondylitis blood.

V dropped 4 bases and J dropped 0 bases, with 7 bases sitting between them. Germline CDR1 is MNHNS and CDR2 is SASEGT. The CDR3 is made up of 15 amino acids. This clonotype was found many times. Its antigen is not identified. Each CDR3 protein gets one entry after TCRdb re-called the 5' RACE reads with MiXCR. This table has about 240,000 distinct CDR3 sequences, roughly 10% appearing once. This chain connects TRBV6-1 to TRBJ2-6; no clear D gene. This TCR derives from a male donor with ankylosing spondylitis or in good health (not recorded which). The source material was blood, either unsorted or a sorted T cell fraction (not recorded which). The CDR3 bases are TGTGCCAGCAGTGGTTACTTCTCTGGGGCCAACGTCCTGACTTTC. Amino acids: CASSGYFSGANVLTF.